This TCR beta chain was retrieved from a study of shared clonotypes between healthy human individuals. The wider study: Participating donors consisted of two women and three men aged 18 to 49.

The CDR3 spans 13 residues. Per the germline V gene, CDR1 is LNHDA and CDR2 is SQIVND (reference sequence). V lost 7 bases, J lost 3 bases, and 13 bases lay in between. Loaded into unsorted PBMC replicate PCRs was 250 to 350 ng DNA, roughly 30,000 T cell genomes. The repertoire was sequenced with immunoSEQ multiplex PCR; TCRdb's copy has only in-frame clones and lacks some. The sample includes a few hundred thousand clones, around three quarters of them seen just once. The chain carries TRBV19 and TRBJ2-7; D is possibly TRBD1 (5 bases). The sequenced material came from PBMCs. This clonotype originated in a woman between 40 and 50 years old in good health. Some clones in this sample may be carry-over from other donors' samples. CDR3: CASTMGQGYEQYF. CDR3 sequence (DNA): TGTGCCAGTACCATGGGGCAGGGCTACGAGCAGTACTTC.